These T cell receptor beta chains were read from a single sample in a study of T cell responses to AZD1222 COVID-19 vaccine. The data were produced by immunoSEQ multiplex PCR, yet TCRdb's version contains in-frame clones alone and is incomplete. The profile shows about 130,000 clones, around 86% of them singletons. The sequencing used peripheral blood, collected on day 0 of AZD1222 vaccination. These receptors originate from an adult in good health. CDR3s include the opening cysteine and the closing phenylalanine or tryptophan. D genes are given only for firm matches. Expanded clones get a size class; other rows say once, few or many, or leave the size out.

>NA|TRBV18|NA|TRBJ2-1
TGTGCCAGCTCACCCACGAGAGGGGTAAACAATGAGCAGTTCTTC
CASSPTRGVNNEQFF
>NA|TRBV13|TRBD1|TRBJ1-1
TGTGCCAGCAGCTGGGACAGGGAAAAGACGTTCTTT
CASSWDREKTFF
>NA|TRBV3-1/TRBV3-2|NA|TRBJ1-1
TGTGCCAGCAGCCAAGGATCCTTCCTTGTGAACACTGAAGCTTTCTTT
CASSQGSFLVNTEAFF
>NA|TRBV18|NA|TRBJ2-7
TGTGCCAGCTCACCACCGGGGCAGTCCCACCCCTACGAGCAGTACTTC
CASSPPGQSHPYEQYF
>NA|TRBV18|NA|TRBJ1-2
TGTGCCAGCTCACCGGGAACCGGGACAACAACCCGTTTCTATGGCTACACCTTC
CASSPGTGTTTRFYGYTF
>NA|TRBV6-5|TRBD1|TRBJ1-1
TGTGCCAGCAAGACAGGGTACGCAGCTTTCTTT
CASKTGYAAFF
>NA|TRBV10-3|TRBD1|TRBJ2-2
TGTGCCATCAGTGTTCCGGGACAGTCCACCGGGGAGCTGTTTTTT
CAISVPGQSTGELFF
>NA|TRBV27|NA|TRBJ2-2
TGTGCCAGCAGTTTAACGATGGCGGGGTCCGGGGAGCTGTTTTTT
CASSLTMAGSGELFF
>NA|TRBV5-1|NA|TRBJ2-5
TGCGCCAGCAGCCTATGGACCGGCCAAGAGACCCAGTACTTC
CASSLWTGQETQYF
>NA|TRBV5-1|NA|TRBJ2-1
TGCGCCAGCAGCTGGTCCCCGGGACGCTACAATGAGCAGTTCTTC
CASSWSPGRYNEQFF
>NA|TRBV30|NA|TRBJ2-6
TGTGCCTGGAGCCTACTTTTTAATTCTTGGGGCTCTGGGGCCAACGTCCTGACTTTC
CAWSLLFNSWGSGANVLTF
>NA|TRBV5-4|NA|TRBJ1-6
TGTGCCAGCAGCCCTGGTGGGGGGAGCTCCTATAATTCACCCCTCCACTTT
CASSPGGGSSYNSPLHF
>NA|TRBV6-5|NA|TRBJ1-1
TGTGCCAGCAGCGGACGGGGTGAAGCTTTCTTT
CASSGRGEAFF
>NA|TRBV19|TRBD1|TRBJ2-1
TGTGCCAGTAGCCGACAGGGGTCTTACTCCTACAATGAGCAGTTCTTC
CASSRQGSYSYNEQFF
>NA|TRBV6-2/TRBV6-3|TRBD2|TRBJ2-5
TGTGCCAGCAGTTATCGCGGCGGGGGGTCGTACCAAGAGACCCAGTACTTC
CASSYRGGGSYQETQYF
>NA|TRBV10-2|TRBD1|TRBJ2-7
TGCGCCAGCAGTGAGTCCCACAGGGGATCCTACGAGCAGTACTTC
CASSESHRGSYEQYF
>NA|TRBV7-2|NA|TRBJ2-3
TGTGCCAGCAGCTTAGTGGGGGGGCCAGATACGCAGTATTTT
CASSLVGGPDTQYF
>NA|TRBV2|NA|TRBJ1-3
TGTGCCAGCATTCAGGGGACGGCAGGAAACACCATATATTTT
CASIQGTAGNTIYF
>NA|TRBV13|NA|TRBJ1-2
TGTGCCAGCAGCCCCCTTGGGGCCTTATATGGCTACACCTTC
CASSPLGALYGYTF
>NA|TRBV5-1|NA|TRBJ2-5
TGCGCCAGCAGCCTTCCGGGTTCACAAGAGACCCAGTACTTC
CASSLPGSQETQYF
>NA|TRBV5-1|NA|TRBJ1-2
TGCGCCAGCAGCTTAGACACCTATGGCTACACCTTC
CASSLDTYGYTF
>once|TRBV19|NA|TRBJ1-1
TGTGCCAGTAGCGGTCGGTTCACTGAAGCTTTCTTT
CASSGRFTEAFF
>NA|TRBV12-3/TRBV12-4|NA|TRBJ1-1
TGTGCCAGCAGCAAGACGGAGAACACTGAAGCTTTCTTT
CASSKTENTEAFF
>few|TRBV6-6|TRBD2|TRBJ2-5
TGTGCTGGGGGGGTCGGAGAGACCCAGTACTTC
CAGGVGETQYF
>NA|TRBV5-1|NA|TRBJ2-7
TGCGCCAGCAGCTCGCAGGGGCGTGGGCACGAGCAGTACTTC
CASSSQGRGHEQYF
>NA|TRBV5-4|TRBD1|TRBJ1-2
TGTGCCAGCAGTTACCGGGACAGGGAATCCTATGGCTACACCTTC
CASSYRDRESYGYTF
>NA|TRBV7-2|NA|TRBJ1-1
TGTGCCAGCAGCTTTTCGGTAACAGCGAACACTGAAGCTTTCTTT
CASSFSVTANTEAFF
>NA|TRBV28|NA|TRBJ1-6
TGTGCCAGCAGTAAGCTAACCGAGAGCTCCTATAATTCACCCCTCCACTTT
CASSKLTESSYNSPLHF
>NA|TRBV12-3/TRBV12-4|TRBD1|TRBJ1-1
TGTGCCATCAGAGACAGGGCGGGCACTGAAGCTTTCTTT
CAIRDRAGTEAFF
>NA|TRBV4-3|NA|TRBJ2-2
TGCGCCAGCAGCCAAGATGGGGTGGTCGGGGAGCTGTTTTTT
CASSQDGVVGELFF
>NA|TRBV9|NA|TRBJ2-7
TGTGCCAGCAGCCCGCACTCCTACGAGCAGTACTTC
CASSPHSYEQYF
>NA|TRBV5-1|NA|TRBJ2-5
TGCGCCAGCACCAGAGCGTCGAGTCCCCAAGAGACCCAGTACTTC
CASTRASSPQETQYF
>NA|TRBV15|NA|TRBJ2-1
TGTGCCACCAGCAGAGAACGATGGCGAAATGAGCAGTTCTTC
CATSRERWRNEQFF
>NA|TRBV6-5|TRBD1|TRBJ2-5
TGTGCCAGCAGTATCCTGCCGGGACAGCAAGAGACCCAGTACTTC
CASSILPGQQETQYF
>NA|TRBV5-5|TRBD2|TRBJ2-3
TGTGCCAGCTGCCACCCCAGCGGGGGCACAGATACGCAGTATTTT
CASCHPSGGTDTQYF
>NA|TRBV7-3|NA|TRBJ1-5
TGTGCCAGCAGCTTATTAGGGCCAAATCAGCCCCAGCATTTT
CASSLLGPNQPQHF
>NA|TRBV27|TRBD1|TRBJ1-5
TGTGCCAGCAGTTTGCAGGGGGATCCGTATAGCAATCAGCCCCAGCATTTT
CASSLQGDPYSNQPQHF
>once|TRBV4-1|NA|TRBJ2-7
TGCGCCAGCAGCCTTGACCCTGGGGACGAGCAGTACTTC
CASSLDPGDEQYF
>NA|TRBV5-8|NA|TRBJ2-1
TGTGCCAGCAGCTCCGCCAGGGATTTACTTTCGCACAATGAGCAGTTCTTC
CASSSARDLLSHNEQFF
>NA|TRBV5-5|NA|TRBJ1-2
TGTGCCAGCAGCTTGTCACCGATCTATGGCTACACCTTC
CASSLSPIYGYTF
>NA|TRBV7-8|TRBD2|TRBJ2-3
TGTGCCAGCAGCTCACCGTGGCTAGCGGGGAACACAGATACGCAGTATTTT
CASSSPWLAGNTDTQYF
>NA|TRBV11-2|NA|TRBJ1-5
TGTGCCAGCAGCTTAGACCAGACAGGACCCAATCAGCCCCAGCATTTT
CASSLDQTGPNQPQHF
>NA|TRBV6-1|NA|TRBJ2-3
TGTGCCAGCAGTGAAGGCCTCCACACTAGCACAGATACGCAGTATTTT
CASSEGLHTSTDTQYF